This entry lists 26 T cell receptor beta chains sequenced from one sample in a study of shared clonotypes between healthy human individuals. Repertoires were generated with immunoSEQ multiplex PCR, while TCRdb's copy carries only in-frame clones and drops some. This table has around 1 million clones, 60% to 85% appearing once. Material for sequencing was memory CD4+ T cells sorted from blood. Regarding subset: CD45RA-negative fraction. The receptor set was obtained from a man aged 18 to 30 in good health.

The J gene is TRBJ2-3, the V gene TRBV5-4, with TRBD2 as a possible D gene (6 bases). With 1 base removed from V and 1 base from J, the gap between germline ends came to 7 bases. Germline assignment: CDR1 SGHNT and CDR2 YYREEE (reference sequence). This CDR3 contains 14 residues. For the CDR3, the DNA is TGTGCCAGCAGCTTGTTAGCGGGCACAGATACGCAGTATTTT. Residues: CASSLLAGTDTQYF.

CDR3: CASRIGQGVNQPQHF. CDR3 DNA: TGTGCCAGCAGAATTGGACAGGGAGTCAATCAGCCCCAGCATTTT. The chain is built from TRBV6-5 and TRBJ1-5, with TRBD1 matching over 8 bases. The CDR3 has 15 residues. V dropped 6 bases and J dropped 3; count of bases not matched to a gene: 7. Germline V gene lookup returns CDR1 MNHEY and CDR2 SVGAGI.

The gene calls are TRBV6-1 and TRBJ2-4; 8 positions match TRBD1. Germline assignment: CDR1 MNHNS and CDR2 SASEGT. The CDR3 has 11 residues. Trimming took 11 bases from V and 5 from J; bases not matched to a gene: 2. The CDR3 DNA reads TGTGCCTCACAGGGGGAAAACATTCAGTACTTC. Translated, it gives CASQGENIQYF.

The chain combines TRBV19 with TRBJ1-3; 9 bases match TRBD1. The CDR3 consists of 15 residues. CDR1 and CDR2 from the germline V gene are LNHDA and SQIVND (reference sequence). V gave up 4 bases and J gave up 2 bases; unmatched junction bases: 3. The CDR3 spells CASSRTGDPGNTIYF. The CDR3 bases are TGTGCCAGTAGTAGGACAGGGGACCCTGGAAACACCATATATTTT.

Ten or more counts support this clone. The chain joins TRBV5-6 to TRBJ2-1; TRBD1 aligns across 8 bases. Trimming removed 0 bases from V and 4 bases from J; junction bases left unmatched: 12. This CDR3 has 18 amino acids. CDR1 and CDR2 (germline): SGHDT, YYEEEE. The CDR3 spells CASSLAQRLQGEYNEQFF. CDR3 DNA: TGTGCCAGCAGCTTGGCCCAACGCTTACAGGGGGAGTACAATGAGCAGTTCTTC.

This clone was seen only once. The chain recombines TRBV2 with TRBJ1-4; D is undetermined. Trimming removed 6 bases from V and 0 bases from J, with 8 bases in between. This CDR3 has 14 residues. Germline-derived CDR1 and CDR2 are SNHLY and FYNNEI. The DNA for the CDR3 is TGTGCCAGCAGACAGACTGCAACTAATGAAAAACTGTTTTTT. This gives the protein CASRQTATNEKLFF. Full variable domain (remainder filled in from reference TRBV2 and TRBJ1-4): EPEVTQTPSHQVTQMGQEVILRCVPISNHLYFYWYRQILGQKVEFLVSFYNNEISEKSEIFDDQFSVERPDGSNFTLKIRSTKLEDSAMYFCASRQTATNEKLFFGSGTQLSVL.

This rearrangement joins TRBV11-1 to TRBJ1-1; possibly TRBD1 for D (5 bases). Trimming stripped 4 bases from V and 8 bases from J, with 20 bases between. The germline CDR1 and CDR2 sequences are SGHAT and FQDESV (reference sequence). The CDR3 runs to 15 residues. CDR3 in DNA: TGTGCCAGCAGCTCTATGGGGCTCGGCGGGCAAGAAGCTTTCTTT. This translates into CASSSMGLGGQEAFF. Looking up the rest from reference TRBV11-1 and TRBJ1-1 gives the full variable domain: EAEVAQSPRYKITEKSQAVAFWCDPISGHATLYWYRQILGQGPELLVQFQDESVVDDSQLPKDRFSAERLKGVDSTLKIQPAELGDSAMYLCASSSMGLGGQEAFFGQGTRLTVV.

The rearrangement uses TRBV18 and TRBJ1-1; the D gene is possibly TRBD1 (5 bases). Trimming shortened V by 4 bases and J by 0 bases, and 12 bases separated the two germline ends. CDR1 is KGHSH and CDR2 is LQKENI in the germline V gene. This CDR3 has 15 residues. For the CDR3, the DNA is TGTGCCAGCTCACACCGGGACGGGTTGAACACTGAAGCTTTCTTT. Translation: CASSHRDGLNTEAFF.

This rearrangement joins TRBV5-4 to TRBJ1-6; the match to TRBD1 covers 9 bases. The CDR3 extends over 15 amino acids. Germline V gene data show CDR1 as SGHNT and CDR2 as YYREEE (reference sequence). The V and J ends lost 2 bases and 7 bases, in that order; junction bases with no gene match: 4. DNA for the CDR3: TGTGCCAGCAGCTTACCGGGACAGGGAAATTCACCCCTCCACTTT. The encoded protein is CASSLPGQGNSPLHF.

The chain has TRBV2 and TRBJ2-3; 8 bases agree with TRBD2. Germline V gives CDR1 SNHLY, CDR2 FYNNEI. The CDR3 has 14 amino acids. J was trimmed by 4 bases and V by 6 bases; bases with no gene match: 6. CDR3 loop: CASSLGLAPDTQYF. The CDR3 DNA sequence: TGTGCCAGCAGCCTTGGACTAGCCCCAGATACGCAGTATTTT.

The rearrangement links TRBV6-1 to TRBJ2-7; 9 nucleotides align to TRBD2. V was pared by 7 bases and J by 0 bases, with 4 bases of the junction left unmatched. CDR1 and CDR2 from the germline V gene are MNHNS and SASEGT. The CDR3 length is 14 residues. The CDR3 bases are TGTGCCAGCAATAGCGGGGGAAGCTCCTACGAGCAGTACTTC. Its translation is CASNSGGSSYEQYF.

V gene TRBV18 combines with J gene TRBJ2-7; tentative D call: TRBD2 (7 bases). V shed 3 bases and J shed 3 bases, with 15 bases lying between them. Germline V CDR1 and CDR2: KGHSH, LQKENI. The CDR3 length is 15 residues. CDR3 region: CASSPLGAGVYEQYF. The CDR3 DNA is TGTGCCAGCTCACCTCTGGGGGCGGGGGTCTACGAGCAGTACTTC.

The V and J genes are TRBV30 and TRBJ2-4, with 9 nucleotides matching TRBD1. V lost 4 bases, J lost 6 bases, and 10 bases stayed unmatched. This CDR3 comprises 15 residues. Germline V gene lookup returns CDR1 GTSNPN and CDR2 SVGIG (reference sequence). The CDR3 DNA sequence: TGTGCCTGGAAAACCACAGGGGGCGCGTCAAACATTCAGTACTTC. Its translation: CAWKTTGGASNIQYF.

The chain employs TRBV29-1 and TRBJ2-1; 9 bases map to TRBD2. Germline V gene lookup returns CDR1 SQVTM and CDR2 ANQGSEA. The CDR3 is 12 residues long. The junction had 1 base not matched to a gene; V was cut back by 6 bases and J by 4 bases. Here the CDR3 reads CSVTSGYNEQFF. CDR3 coding DNA: TGCAGCGTGACTAGCGGTTACAATGAGCAGTTCTTC.

The J gene is TRBJ2-2, the V gene TRBV6-6; no clear D gene. V shed 5 bases and J shed 6 bases, with 13 bases lying between them. This CDR3 is 14 amino acids long. From germline, CDR1 is MNHNY and CDR2 SVGAGI (reference sequence). The CDR3 here is CASSNSQGPGELFF. CDR3 nucleotides: TGTGCCAGCAGTAATAGTCAAGGCCCCGGGGAGCTGTTTTTT.

The chain links TRBV5-1 to TRBJ1-6; D uncertain. This CDR3 is 14 amino acids long. The V gene lost 0 bases and the J gene lost 12 bases, with 13 bases spanning the gap. Germline lookup yields CDR1 SGHRS and CDR2 YFSETQ. In DNA, the CDR3 is TGCGCCAGCAGCTTGGGACACCCGACTGAACCCCTCCACTTT. This translates into CASSLGHPTEPLHF.

V usage is TRBV11-2 and J usage is TRBJ1-2; D might be TRBD1 (5 bases). Trimming left V 3 bases short and J 2 bases short, with 13 bases between. CDR3 length equals 15 residues. Looked up from germline, CDR1 is SGHAT and CDR2 is FQNNGV. The CDR3 DNA reads as TGTGCCAGCAGCTTGCGGGGGGAGCGGAACTATGGCTACACCTTC. It encodes CASSLRGERNYGYTF.

This chain links TRBV9 with TRBJ1-1; no definite D call. Germline assignment: CDR1 SGDLS and CDR2 YYNGEE. With 4 bases removed from V and 0 bases from J, the gap between germline ends came to 13 bases. The CDR3 covers 15 residues. CDR3 nucleotide sequence: TGTGCCAGCAGCCCCTTCTGGCAACTGAACACTGAAGCTTTCTTT. Amino acid sequence: CASSPFWQLNTEAFF.

As regards this clone: At one end the junction does not follow the germline gene, possibly because of a read error. The chain recombines TRBV7-9 with TRBJ2-5; D gene ambiguous. Germline CDR1 is SEHNR and CDR2 is FQNEAQ (reference sequence). This CDR3 region has 12 residues. The CDR3 sequence is CASSPRQGTQYF. CDR3 nucleotides: TGTGCCAGCAGCCCCCGTCAAGGGACCCAGTACTTC.

This chain uses TRBV7-2 with TRBJ2-6, with D perhaps TRBD2 (7 bases). The germline V and J ends were trimmed by 5 bases and 0 bases, with 14 bases remaining between them. CDR1 and CDR2 from the germline V gene are SGHTA and FQGNSA. The CDR3 has 17 residues. The CDR3: CASSPRGASSGANVLTF. In DNA form, the CDR3 reads TGTGCCAGCAGCCCCCGGGGGGCCTCCTCTGGGGCCAACGTCCTGACTTTC.

This clone occurred once. The CDR3 nucleotides are TGTGCCTGGAATAAGGAGGGGGGTACGAACGAGCAGTACTTC. Its translation is CAWNKEGGTNEQYF. V gene TRBV30 combines with J gene TRBJ2-7; the D gene could be TRBD1 or TRBD2 (6 bases each). The CDR3 sequence is 14 residues long. The germline V gene encodes CDR1 GTSNPN and CDR2 SVGIG (reference sequence). V shed 4 bases and J shed 5 bases, with 18 bases lying between them.

For this clone: At the DNA level, this CDR3 is encoded by other sequences in the same sample as well. The CDR3, as DNA: TGTGCCAGCAGTCAGGACAGGGCAACTAATGAAAAACTGTTTTTT. This encodes CASSQDRATNEKLFF. The chain uses TRBV6-1 and TRBJ1-4, with 8 bases identical to TRBD1. Germline assignment: CDR1 MNHNS and CDR2 SASEGT. With 5 bases clipped from V and 0 bases from J, the junction kept 2 bases outside the gene matches. This CDR3 comprises 15 residues.

This clone was recorded a few times. The rearrangement uses TRBV6-1 and TRBJ1-6; no clear D gene. Trimming pared 1 base from V and 10 bases from J, leaving 17 bases between. The germline CDR1 and CDR2 sequences are MNHNS and SASEGT. The CDR3 sequence is 16 residues long. The CDR3: CASSEGGNDRLSPLHF. The CDR3 DNA sequence: TGTGCCAGCAGTGAAGGTGGTAACGATCGTCTCTCACCCCTCCACTTT.

The chain couples TRBV18 to TRBJ1-3, with 7 bases aligning to TRBD1. CDR1 is KGHSH and CDR2 is LQKENI in the germline V gene. This CDR3 comprises 15 residues. The junction had 4 bases not matched to a gene; V was cut back by 3 bases and J by 2 bases. Here the CDR3 DNA reads TGTGCCAGCTCACCTTACAGGGGCGCTGGAAACACCATATATTTT. Its protein product is CASSPYRGAGNTIYF.

The rearrangement links TRBV7-8 to TRBJ1-5; TRBD1 matches at 10 bases. The germline V gene encodes CDR1 SGHVS and CDR2 FQNEAQ. The V gene end was trimmed by 5 bases and the J gene end by 4 bases; junction bases not matched to a gene: 8. This CDR3 is built from 16 residues. The DNA of the CDR3 is TGTGCCAGCAGCCCTGGGACAGGGGCGTCAAATCAGCCCCAGCATTTT. Protein sequence: CASSPGTGASNQPQHF.

The chain carries TRBV18 and TRBJ2-5, with 7 bases identical to TRBD2. Trimming cost V 4 bases and J 0 bases; bases outside gene matches: 2. The CDR3 has 14 residues. CDR1 is KGHSH, CDR2 LQKENI, per germline. The DNA of the CDR3 is TGTGCCAGCTCACGCGGGACTAACCAAGAGACCCAGTACTTC. It yields the protein CASSRGTNQETQYF.